The 14 T cell receptor beta chains below all came from one sample that was sequenced in a study of shared clonotypes between healthy human individuals. Naive CD8 cells, CD45RO-negative and positively selected for CCR7, excluded terminally differentiated effector memory CD45RA+ cells. The protocol was immunoSEQ multiplex PCR, while the TCRdb copy is restricted to in-frame clones and leaves out a portion. The data show millions of clones, over 85% seen once. Specimen: naive CD8+ T cells sorted from blood. These receptors all come from a man aged 18 to 29 in good health.

This clone was recorded only once. This sequence joins TRBV19 and TRBJ2-1; no clear D gene. V shed 4 bases and J shed 8 bases, with 12 bases lying between them. CDR1 is LNHDA, CDR2 SQIVND, per germline (reference sequence). The CDR3 is 13 residues long. The chain's CDR3 is CASSREEGDEQFF. CDR3 nucleotide sequence: TGTGCCAGTAGTAGAGAAGAAGGCGATGAGCAGTTCTTC.

The V call is TRBV2, the J call TRBJ1-4; D is possibly TRBD1 (6 bases). V lost 8 bases and J lost 4, with 11 bases in between. Per the germline V gene, CDR1 is SNHLY and CDR2 is FYNNEI. This CDR3 contains 13 residues. CDR3 DNA: TGTGCCAGCCAGGACAGCGTTAATGAAAAACTGTTTTTT. This encodes CASQDSVNEKLFF.

The chain employs TRBV10-1 and TRBJ1-1; D possibly corresponds to TRBD1 (5 bases). The CDR3 has 14 amino acids. Per germline, CDR1 WNHNN and CDR2 SYGVQD (reference sequence). Trimming shortened V by 6 bases and J by 5 bases, and 16 bases separated the two germline ends. This CDR3 is CASSQGTAGTEAFF. CDR3 nucleotides: TGCGCCAGCAGCCAAGGGACGGCAGGGACTGAAGCTTTCTTT.

The rearrangement links TRBV27 to TRBJ2-1; no definite D call. The CDR3 has 16 residues. V was cut by 5 bases and J by 0 bases, with 14 bases left in between. CDR1 is MNHEY, CDR2 SMNVEV, per germline (reference sequence). This CDR3 reads CASSTLISGSYNEQFF. In DNA form, the CDR3 reads TGTGCCAGCAGTACCCTAATTAGTGGCTCCTACAATGAGCAGTTCTTC.

This clone showed up just once. The V call is TRBV15, the J call TRBJ1-3, with D hard to call. CDR1 is LNHNV, CDR2 YYDKDF, per germline (reference sequence). Trimming took off 1 base at V and 6 bases at J, with 7 bases between the two ends. This CDR3 contains 13 residues. The CDR3 is CATSRVEENTIYF. The CDR3, as DNA: TGTGCCACCAGCAGAGTTGAGGAAAACACCATATATTTT.

This chain links TRBV27 with TRBJ1-5, with 9 nucleotides matching TRBD1. Trimming at V came to 3 bases and at J to 6 bases, leaving 15 bases not matched to a gene. CDR1 is MNHEY, CDR2 SMNVEV, per germline (reference sequence). There are 18 residues in the CDR3. The CDR3 nucleotides are TGTGCCAGCAGTTTTGGCTTCGTAGGGGACAGGGTATCTCAGCCCCAGCATTTT. Its translation is CASSFGFVGDRVSQPQHF.

About this clone itself: This specimen includes other DNA sequences encoding the same CDR3. The chain couples TRBV28 to TRBJ2-3; 8 bases map to TRBD1. The trim removed 5 bases at V and 4 bases at J, leaving 5 bases unmatched. This CDR3 contains 14 residues. Germline CDR1 MDHEN, CDR2 SYDVKM. The CDR3 reads CASSPGGGSDTQYF. The CDR3 DNA follows: TGTGCCAGCAGTCCAGGGGGCGGGTCAGATACGCAGTATTTT.

This rearrangement joins TRBV21-1 to TRBJ1-4. TRBV21-1 is a recognized pseudogene. CDR3 size: 15 residues. The CDR3 reads CASSNKRRENEKLFF. The CDR3 DNA is TGTGCCAGCAGCAATAAACGCAGAGAGAATGAAAAACTGTTTTTT.

CDR3 region: CASSGTSGRTQVYEQYF. Here the CDR3 DNA reads TGTGCCAGCAGCGGGACTAGCGGGAGGACCCAGGTCTACGAGCAGTACTTC. This chain uses TRBV5-4 with TRBJ2-7, with 15 bases that match TRBD2. CDR1 is SGHNT and CDR2 is YYREEE in the germline V gene (reference sequence). After removal of 4 bases from V and 3 bases from J, the junction contained 8 bases not matched to a gene. CDR3 length equals 17 residues.

The chain recombines TRBV27 with TRBJ2-7; no clear D. V lost 5 bases, J lost 2 bases, and 19 bases lay in between. The V gene's germline CDR1 is MNHEY and CDR2 SMNVEV (reference sequence). This CDR3 has 16 residues. In DNA form, the CDR3 reads TGTGCCAGCAGTCCGATGTCGGTAATTGGGGCCTACGAGCAGTACTTC. Translation gives CASSPMSVIGAYEQYF.

This chain links TRBV6-5 with TRBJ2-7; D uncertain. This CDR3 has 13 residues. Germline V gene lookup returns CDR1 MNHEY and CDR2 SVGAGI. With 0 bases removed from V and 3 bases from J, the gap between germline ends came to 6 bases. The CDR3 nucleotides are TGTGCCAGCAGTTACTCAGAAATCTACGAGCAGTACTTC. Amino acids: CASSYSEIYEQYF.

J is TRBJ1-2 and V is TRBV11-2; no clear D gene. CDR3 length: 15 residues. Trimming pared 0 bases from V and 4 bases from J, leaving 12 bases between. The V gene's germline CDR1 is SGHAT and CDR2 FQNNGV. In DNA form, the CDR3 reads TGTGCCAGCAGCTTAGAGATTCAGAGCCCCTATGGCTACACCTTC. Translating it yields CASSLEIQSPYGYTF.

The chain combines TRBV2 with TRBJ1-4, with 7 bases that match TRBD1. CDR3 length: 15 residues. From germline, CDR1 is SNHLY and CDR2 FYNNEI. Trimming at V came to 6 bases and at J to 0 bases, leaving 4 bases not matched to a gene. In nucleotides, the CDR3 is TGTGCCAGCAGCGGACAGGTGTCAACTAATGAAAAACTGTTTTTT. It encodes CASSGQVSTNEKLFF.

This sequence joins TRBV7-9 and TRBJ2-7; possible D gene TRBD2, 5 bases. V was trimmed by 5 bases and J by 6 bases, leaving 20 bases between them. There are 15 residues in the CDR3. CDR1 and CDR2 (germline): SEHNR, FQNEAQ (reference sequence). This CDR3 is CASSPTSGLPGEQYF. CDR3 in DNA: TGTGCCAGCAGCCCCACGTCCGGACTTCCTGGCGAGCAGTACTTC.